These T cell receptor beta chains were read from a single sample in a study of blood T cell repertoires in COVID-19. Libraries were prepared by immunoSEQ multiplex PCR; TCRdb keeps only in-frame clonotypes and omits some of them. There are under 200,000 clones in the sample; 85% to 90% occur only once, and roughly 25% lies in the top ten. The sequencing sample was made of PBMCs or T cells enriched from blood (not recorded which). Every receptor here comes from a woman aged 40 to 49 in a cohort exposed to, infected with or recovered from COVID-19 (not recorded which). Each CDR3 is given with its conserved first and last residue. The D gene is left open where the match is weak. Size tells how often a clone was seen (once, few, many) or the class of an expanded clone, and some rows leave it out.

>.|TRBJ2-2|TRBV9|.
TGTGCCAGCAGCCCTCACACCGGGGAGCTGTTTTTT
CASSPHTGELFF
>TRBD1|TRBJ2-5|TRBV27|.
TGTGCCAGCAGTCGGGGACAGTCCCAGCAAGAGACCCAGTACTTC
CASSRGQSQQETQYF
>.|TRBJ2-3|TRBV5-1|.
TGCGCCAGCAGCTTGCGGGCAGATACGCAGTATTTT
CASSLRADTQYF
>TRBD2|TRBJ2-7|TRBV4-1|.
TGCGCCAGCAGCCAAGGTCCCGGGAGGGGGGACGAGCAGTACTTC
CASSQGPGRGDEQYF
>.|TRBJ2-7|TRBV5-4|.
TGTGCCAGCAGCCTCGGACGGGGGGCTAGCTCCTACGAGCAGTACTTC
CASSLGRGASSYEQYF
>TRBD1|TRBJ2-5|TRBV5-1|.
TGCGCCAGCAGCTTGGCGGGAGAATGGACAGGGCAAGAGACCCAGTACTTC
CASSLAGEWTGQETQYF
>.|TRBJ1-1|TRBV11-3|.
TGTGCCAGCAGCTTAGGGGGGGGAGTTAGGGCTGAAGCTTTCTTT
CASSLGGGVRAEAFF
>TRBD1|TRBJ1-2|TRBV7-2|.
TGTGCCAGCAGCTTCGACAGGGATGCCTTCTATGGCTACACCTTC
CASSFDRDAFYGYTF
>TRBD1|TRBJ2-6|TRBV5-1|.
TGCGCCAGCAGCTTTACCGGGACAGGGGGAGGTGGGGCCAACGTCCTGACTTTC
CASSFTGTGGGGANVLTF
>.|TRBJ2-2|TRBV24-1|.
TGTGCCACCAGTGATCTCGGGAGAGGGACCGGGGAGCTGTTTTTT
CATSDLGRGTGELFF
>TRBD1|TRBJ1-2|TRBV27|.
TGTGCCAGCCGAACGACAGGGGGCTGGGAGAGCTACACCTTC
CASRTTGGWESYTF
>.|TRBJ1-2|TRBV12-1|.
TGTGCCAGCAGCTCCCAACCGAGGACACTCCCCCGCCGCACAGCTAACTATGGCTACACCTTC
CASSSQPRTLPRRTANYGYTF
>.|TRBJ1-6|TRBV14|few
TGTGCCAGCAGCCAAGCAGGCAGAGATAATTCACCCCTCCACTTT
CASSQAGRDNSPLHF
>.|TRBJ2-2|TRBV6-5|.
TGTGCCAGCTCCTGGAGTCTCGAGATCGGGGAGCTGTTTTTT
CASSWSLEIGELFF
>.|TRBJ1-1|TRBV10-1|.
TGCGCCAGCAGTGAATCGGGGTCCACTGAAGCTTTCTTT
CASSESGSTEAFF
>.|TRBJ1-1|TRBV7-8|.
TGTGCCAGCAGACTCTCCGGGAACACTGAAGCTTTCTTT
CASRLSGNTEAFF
>.|TRBJ1-1|TRBV6-2/TRBV6-3|.
TGTGCCAGCAGTTACGGCGGGGGGGGCACTGAAGCTTTCTTT
CASSYGGGGTEAFF
>.|TRBJ1-5|TRBV19|.
TGTGCCAGTAGTATAGTATTGAGTCACAATCAGCCCCAGCATTTT
CASSIVLSHNQPQHF
>TRBD2|TRBJ2-3|TRBV5-1|.
TGCGCCAGCAGCTTGGTCGCGGGGGGGCGAGATACGCAGTATTTT
CASSLVAGGRDTQYF
>.|TRBJ2-7|TRBV5-5|.
TGTGCCAGCTGTATATGGGGGGACTCCTACGAGCAGTACTTC
CASCIWGDSYEQYF
>.|TRBJ1-5|TRBV25-1|.
TGTGCCAGCAGTGACACAGCTTATCAGCCCCAGCATTTT
CASSDTAYQPQHF
>.|TRBJ2-2|TRBV29-1|.
TGCAGCGTTCAGGGGACCGGGGAGCTGTTTTTT
CSVQGTGELFF
>.|TRBJ1-1|TRBV6-5|.
TGTGCCAGCAGTTACTCAAGGGGTGGTAGAACTGAAGCTTTCTTT
CASSYSRGGRTEAFF